The 3 T cell receptor beta chains below were found in one sample sequenced in a study of CD8+CD57+ T cells in acquired aplastic anemia (dated by TCRdb to the late 2010s). Instrument on record: Illumina HiSeq 2000. TCR beta VDJ combination and CDR3 sequence profiling used genomic DNA as the template. Using fastp trimming at Q25 and MiXCR clonotype assembly, TCRdb reanalyzed the public sequencing data and kept in-frame beta chains. For every CDR3 protein sequence, its rows merge into one entry that carries the most common genes and DNA. The sample table shows about 190,000 distinct CDR3 sequences, and around 47% are seen once. The top ten constitute approximately 9.4% of the sample. Expansion of CD8+CD57+ cells had been shown by flow cytometry in the patients chosen for sequencing. The sequencing input was sorted CD4+, CD8+, or CD8+CD57+ T cells (not recorded which) from PBMCs. These receptors all come from a human donor with aplastic anemia.

This clonotype has only one observation. The V and J genes are TRBV19 and TRBJ2-3; D gene ambiguous. V dropped 3 bases and J dropped 1 base, with 11 bases sitting between them. In germline, CDR1 is LNHDA, CDR2 SQIVND (reference sequence). This CDR3 is 15 amino acids long. In DNA form, the CDR3 reads TGTGCCAGTAGTATCAAGGTTGTATGCACAGATACGCAGTATTTT. Protein sequence: CASSIKVVCTDTQYF.

The J gene is TRBJ1-4, the V gene TRBV12-3 or TRBV12-4; 7 positions agree with TRBD1. After removal of 6 bases from V and 8 bases from J, the junction contained 9 bases not matched to a gene. The CDR3 sequence is 14 residues long. The CDR3, as DNA: TGTGCCAGCAGCCAGTACAGGGGTCGGGAAAAACTGTTTTTT. It translates to CASSQYRGREKLFF.

About this clonotype: Its ends do not fully match the called genes, so a read error is possible. V is TRBV6-2 or TRBV6-3 and J is TRBJ2-1; perhaps TRBD1 as D (6 bases). This CDR3 contains 17 residues. The germline V gene has CDR1 MNHEY and CDR2 SVGEGT. This CDR3 is CASSYFRGGLTYNEQLF. The DNA for the CDR3 is TGTGCCAGCAGTTACTTCAGGGGTGGCCTAACCTACAATGAGCAGCTCTTC.